The 31 T cell receptor beta chains below come from one sample, sequenced in a study of T-cell reconstitution after alpha-beta-depleted transplantation in children. Molecular barcoding with unique molecular identifiers was used for the TCRbeta library. TCRdb re-derived calls from the PCR reads in MiXCR, one entry per CDR3 protein. The data show 600,000 to 700,000 distinct CDR3 sequences, 16% seen once. The sample was PBMCs from the stem cell graft donor, taken from the stem cell graft. These receptors were taken from a human donor who donated a stem cell graft to a child with acute myeloid leukemia.

As regards this clonotype: This may be a read error, as it is one base from a much larger clone. This chain uses TRBV12-3 or TRBV12-4 with TRBJ1-4; TRBD1 might be the D (5 bases). The CDR3 consists of 15 residues. With 5 bases removed from V and 7 bases from J, the gap between germline ends came to 17 bases. Here the CDR3 DNA reads TGTGCCAGCAGTGTAGGTACAGGCGGTGGTGAAAAACTGTTTTTT. This gives the protein CASSVGTGGGEKLFF.

This chain connects TRBV5-1 to TRBJ2-7; D may be TRBD1 or TRBD2 (5 bases each). V lost 3 bases and J lost 0, with 13 bases in between. The CDR3 covers 15 residues. Germline V gene data show CDR1 as SGHRS and CDR2 as YFSETQ. CDR3 DNA sequence: TGCGCCAGCAGCTCCGGGGACGGGCCCTCCTACGAGCAGTACTTC. It translates to CASSSGDGPSYEQYF.

The V and J genes are TRBV20-1 and TRBJ2-3; TRBD1 or TRBD2 may be the D gene (5 bases each). Germline assignment: CDR1 DFQATT and CDR2 SNEGSKA (reference sequence). The length of the CDR3 is 13 residues. V gave up 5 bases and J gave up 4 bases, with 13 bases separating them. CDR3 sequence (DNA): TGCAGTGCTCCCGGGGCAGGGCCAGATACGCAGTATTTT. Protein sequence: CSAPGAGPDTQYF.

The sample holds many counts of this clonotype. V is TRBV9 and J is TRBJ2-1; D remains unclear. V shed 0 bases and J shed 9 bases, with 7 bases lying between them. CDR3 length: 12 amino acids. The germline V gene encodes CDR1 SGDLS and CDR2 YYNGEE. The CDR3 region has the DNA TGTGCCAGCAGCGTAGACAGAAGTGAGCAGTTCTTC. Its protein product is CASSVDRSEQFF.

Many counts were recorded for this clonotype. V is TRBV20-1 and J is TRBJ1-1; tentatively, D is TRBD1 (6 bases). With 3 bases removed from V and 0 bases from J, the gap between germline ends came to 14 bases. In germline, CDR1 is DFQATT, CDR2 SNEGSKA (reference sequence). There are 15 residues in the CDR3. CDR3 residues: CSARGGAGMNTEAFF. The CDR3 DNA is TGCAGTGCTAGGGGGGGCGCCGGGATGAACACTGAAGCTTTCTTT.

The V and J genes are TRBV12-3 or TRBV12-4 and TRBJ2-2; D is uncertain. The CDR3 totals 14 residues. V lost 4 bases to trimming and J lost 6 bases, with 12 bases between them. The CDR3 spells CASSWGRSPGELFF. CDR3 DNA: TGTGCCAGCAGTTGGGGAAGATCACCCGGGGAGCTGTTTTTT.

This clonotype showed up just a few times. The chain employs TRBV20-1 and TRBJ1-2; TRBD1 aligns across 10 bases. This CDR3 contains 16 residues. Per germline, CDR1 DFQATT and CDR2 SNEGSKA (reference sequence). After removal of 5 bases from V and 1 base from J, the junction contained 10 bases not matched to a gene. The CDR3 DNA reads TGCAGTGCTCTCCCCCGGGACAGGGGAAGTAACTATGGCTACACCTTC. This codes for CSALPRDRGSNYGYTF.

This clonotype was counted at least ten times. The V gene is TRBV20-1, the J gene TRBJ2-3; 7 nucleotides align to TRBD2. Germline CDR1 and CDR2: DFQATT and SNEGSKA (reference sequence). J lost 4 bases, V lost 6 bases, and 7 bases had no gene match. The CDR3 runs to 13 residues. The CDR3 DNA follows: TGCAGTGCAGGGACTATTGGAGCAGATACGCAGTATTTT. Residues: CSAGTIGADTQYF.

This clonotype was counted many times. V is TRBV12-3 or TRBV12-4 and J is TRBJ1-1; unclear D gene. CDR3 size: 15 residues. Trimming cost V 5 bases and J 0 bases, with 13 bases left between them. CDR3 sequence: CASSDPRVLNTEAFF. DNA of the CDR3: TGTGCCAGCAGTGACCCCCGGGTACTGAACACTGAAGCTTTCTTT.

V and J are TRBV7-9 and TRBJ2-4; D is undetermined. This CDR3 region has 13 residues. Per germline, CDR1 SEHNR and CDR2 FQNEAQ (reference sequence). The germline V and J ends were trimmed by 6 bases and 1 base, with 7 bases remaining between them. This CDR3 reads CASRYEAKNIQYF. The CDR3 DNA sequence: TGTGCCAGCAGATACGAGGCCAAAAACATTCAGTACTTC.

This clonotype has ten or more counts. V gene TRBV29-1 combines with J gene TRBJ1-2; 9 nucleotides match TRBD1. Germline trimming cut 1 base from V and 7 bases from J; bases unmatched to any gene: 1. The CDR3 sequence is 12 residues long. CDR1 SQVTM and CDR2 ANQGSEA come from the germline V gene. CDR3 sequence: CSVEGDRAGYTF. The CDR3 coding sequence is TGCAGCGTTGAAGGGGACAGGGCTGGCTACACCTTC. The full variable domain, its missing parts supplied by reference TRBV29-1 and TRBJ1-2, is SAVISQKPSRDICQRGTSLTIQCQVDSQVTMMFWYRQQPGQSLTLIATANQGSEATYESGFVIDKFPISRPNLTFSTLTVSNMSPEDSSIYLCSVEGDRAGYTFGSGTRLTVV.

This clonotype was detected ten times or more. The chain links TRBV7-2 to TRBJ1-1, with 9 bases identical to TRBD1. CDR1 is SGHTA and CDR2 is FQGNSA in the germline V gene. The CDR3 length is 16 residues. V was pared by 6 bases and J by 0 bases, with 8 bases of the junction left unmatched. CDR3: CASRKTGGRMNTEAFF. The CDR3, as DNA: TGTGCCAGCAGGAAGACAGGGGGGAGAATGAACACTGAAGCTTTCTTT.

This clonotype has at least ten counts. This rearrangement joins TRBV5-6 to TRBJ1-1; D may be TRBD1 (5 bases). Per germline, CDR1 SGHDT and CDR2 YYEEEE. V was trimmed by 5 bases and J by 1 base, leaving 21 bases between them. The CDR3 length is 17 residues. The CDR3 reads CASSIIPTAPRNTEAFF. The CDR3 DNA reads TGTGCCAGCAGTATTATCCCGACAGCACCCAGGAACACTGAAGCTTTCTTT.

This clonotype has a count of ten or more. The chain combines TRBV5-1 with TRBJ1-6; no clear D gene. CDR3 length: 15 residues. The V end was cut by 5 bases, the J end by 4 bases, with 13 bases between. CDR1 is SGHRS, CDR2 YFSETQ, per germline. The CDR3 coding sequence is TGCGCCAGCAGGGAGGACCTCGTTTATAATTCACCCCTCCACTTT. Translation: CASREDLVYNSPLHF.

This chain links TRBV7-7 with TRBJ2-7; D tentatively fits TRBD1 or TRBD2 (5 bases each). This CDR3 comprises 17 residues. Per the germline V gene, CDR1 is SSHAT and CDR2 is FNYEAQ (reference sequence). Trimming took off 1 base at V and 3 bases at J, with 19 bases between the two ends. The CDR3 reads CASSLGPPGTRIYEQYF. CDR3 sequence (DNA): TGTGCCAGCAGCTTAGGGCCCCCTGGGACCAGGATCTACGAGCAGTACTTC.

There are many counts of this clonotype. Here the CDR3 DNA reads TGTGCCAGCAGCTTGGGGGGAAGGGAGATCAATGAGCAGTTCTTC. Its protein is CASSLGGREINEQFF. The rearrangement links TRBV5-6 to TRBJ2-1, with a possible D match to TRBD2 (5 bases). Between the trimmed V and J ends, which lost 0 bases and 6 bases, there was a span of 13 bases. The CDR3 covers 15 residues. CDR1 is SGHDT and CDR2 is YYEEEE in the germline V gene.

The sample holds many counts of this clonotype. The V and J genes are TRBV4-2 and TRBJ2-1; 7 bases fit TRBD2. V was clipped by 1 base and J by 4 bases; unmatched bases: 4. The CDR3 totals 15 residues. Germline lookup yields CDR1 LGHNA and CDR2 YNFKEQ. The CDR3 sequence is CASSQVSGEYNEQFF. The CDR3 nucleotides are TGTGCCAGCAGCCAAGTAAGCGGGGAGTACAATGAGCAGTTCTTC.

The sample holds many counts of this clonotype. V and J are TRBV20-1 and TRBJ2-3; D remains ambiguous. Trimming shortened V by 1 base and J by 2 bases, and 4 bases separated the two germline ends. Per the germline V gene, CDR1 is DFQATT and CDR2 is SNEGSKA (reference sequence). The CDR3 extends over 12 amino acids. CDR3 protein: CSARGATDTQYF. The CDR3 DNA follows: TGCAGTGCTAGAGGAGCCACAGATACGCAGTATTTT.

J is TRBJ2-4 and V is TRBV9; 9 positions match TRBD1. Germline values: CDR1 SGDLS, CDR2 YYNGEE. The CDR3 consists of 14 residues. V shed 0 bases and J 8 bases; nucleotides not matched to a gene: 3. The CDR3 DNA is TGTGCCAGCAGCGTAGAGGACAGGGGAGACATTCAGTACTTC. The encoded protein is CASSVEDRGDIQYF. Complete variable domain (other parts from reference TRBV9 and TRBJ2-4): DSGVTQTPKHLITATGQRVTLRCSPRSGDLSVYWYQQSLDQGLQFLIQYYNGEERAKGNILERFSAQQFPDLHSELNLSSLELGDSALYFCASSVEDRGDIQYFGAGTRLSVL.

This clonotype was counted only a few times. The rearrangement links TRBV12-3 or TRBV12-4 to TRBJ2-2; possibly TRBD1 for D (5 bases). The ends were cut back, 6 bases at V and 7 bases at J, with 33 bases in the middle. The CDR3 length is 20 residues. This CDR3 is CASRHPSRPVAVGPGGELFF. The CDR3 DNA reads as TGTGCCAGCAGACATCCTTCTCGACCTGTGGCTGTGGGGCCAGGCGGGGAGCTGTTTTTT.

This clonotype has a count of ten or more. The rearrangement uses TRBV4-2 and TRBJ2-2; 10 positions match TRBD1. The CDR3 runs to 15 residues. J lost 4 bases, V lost 1 base, and 0 bases had no gene match. CDR1 is LGHNA, CDR2 YNFKEQ, per germline. For the CDR3, the DNA is TGTGCCAGCAGCCAAGGGGACAGGGGCACCGGGGAGCTGTTTTTT. It codes for CASSQGDRGTGELFF.

Details on this clonotype: One junction end disagrees with the germline gene, perhaps due to a read error. The gene calls are TRBV20-1 and TRBJ2-1, with 9 bases matching TRBD2. Looked up from germline, CDR1 is DFQATT and CDR2 is SNEGSKA (reference sequence). CDR3 length equals 12 residues. The CDR3 nucleotides read TGCAGTGCTCCCGCGGGGGGGAATGACCAGTTCTTC. Amino acids: CSAPAGGNDQFF.

This clonotype was counted many times. The chain employs TRBV29-1 and TRBJ2-7; perhaps TRBD1 as D (6 bases). The length of the CDR3 is 14 residues. Germline V gene lookup returns CDR1 SQVTM and CDR2 ANQGSEA. Deletions cut 3 bases from V and 0 bases from J, with 12 bases between. CDR3 amino acids: CSVDEETGSYEQYF. CDR3 in DNA: TGCAGCGTTGATGAGGAGACAGGCTCCTACGAGCAGTACTTC.

The CDR3 DNA reads as TGCGCCAGCAGCTTGGTACAGGGTACTCGAACCACTGGAAACACCATATATTTT. It codes for CASSLVQGTRTTGNTIYF. The V and J genes are TRBV5-1 and TRBJ1-3; D possibly corresponds to TRBD1 (6 bases). CDR3 length: 18 residues. Germline-derived CDR1 and CDR2 are SGHRS and YFSETQ. Trimming pared 0 bases from V and 2 bases from J, leaving 18 bases between. Full variable domain (missing parts from reference TRBV5-1 and TRBJ1-3): KAGVTQTPRYLIKTRGQQVTLSCSPISGHRSVSWYQQTPGQGLQFLFEYFSETQRNKGNFPGRFSGRQFSNSRSEMNVSTLELGDSALYLCASSLVQGTRTTGNTIYFGEGSWLTVV.

The chain joins TRBV7-9 to TRBJ2-1, with a tentative D call TRBD1 (6 bases). The germline gives CDR1 SEHNR, CDR2 FQNEAQ (reference sequence). Between the trimmed V and J ends, which lost 5 bases and 15 bases, there was a span of 14 bases. This CDR3 has 11 residues. CDR3 region: CASSGGHWVFF. The CDR3 coding sequence is TGTGCCAGCAGCGGGGGACATTGGGTGTTCTTC.

The genes are TRBV7-9 and TRBJ1-1; D perhaps matches TRBD1 (5 bases). Trimming removed 6 bases at V and 2 bases at J, with 13 bases between. CDR1 SEHNR and CDR2 FQNEAQ come from the germline V gene (reference sequence). The CDR3 runs to 14 residues. The CDR3 sequence is CASRFQGPNTEAFF. In nucleotides, the CDR3 is TGTGCCAGCAGGTTCCAGGGACCCAACACTGAAGCTTTCTTT.

This clonotype was counted only a few times. V and J are TRBV7-8 and TRBJ1-1; D gene ambiguous. In germline, CDR1 is SGHVS, CDR2 FQNEAQ. V lost 5 bases and J lost 1, with 17 bases in between. CDR3 length: 16 residues. The DNA for the CDR3 is TGTGCCAGCAGCGCACGTCCCACGGGGTGGAACACTGAAGCTTTCTTT. It yields the protein CASSARPTGWNTEAFF.

The table lists this clonotype with a few counts. J is TRBJ2-1 and V is TRBV7-8; D may match TRBD1 or TRBD2 (6 bases each). CDR1 SGHVS and CDR2 FQNEAQ come from the germline V gene. This CDR3 region has 16 residues. The V and J ends lost 1 base and 3 bases respectively, with 13 bases between them. As DNA, the CDR3 is TGTGCCAGCAGCTTAGAGGCCGGGGGCGGCTACAATGAGCAGTTCTTC. It translates to CASSLEAGGGYNEQFF.

The chain couples TRBV6-4 to TRBJ2-3; a weak D match, TRBD2 (6 bases). CDR3 length: 11 amino acids. The ends were cut back, 6 bases at V and 9 bases at J, with 10 bases in the middle. CDR1 is MRHNA, CDR2 SNTAGT, per germline. The DNA for the CDR3 is TGTGCCAGCAGACCCGGGGGAACGCAGTATTTT. It codes for CASRPGGTQYF.

This clonotype was recorded many times. J is TRBJ2-7 and V is TRBV20-1; 7 bases map to TRBD1. There are 11 residues in the CDR3. The J segment lost 4 bases and the V segment lost 5 bases, leaving 2 bases of the junction unmatched. Germline V gene data show CDR1 as DFQATT and CDR2 as SNEGSKA (reference sequence). For the CDR3, the DNA is TGCAGTGCTCAGGGGGTGTACGAGCAGTACGTC. It translates to CSAQGVYEQYV.

This clonotype has only a few counts. V and J are TRBV7-2 and TRBJ2-1; no clear D. Trimming pared 5 bases from V and 4 bases from J, leaving 9 bases between. Germline CDR1 is SGHTA and CDR2 is FQGNSA. The CDR3 is 13 amino acids. The CDR3: CASSPRLYNEQFF. CDR3 in DNA: TGTGCCAGCAGCCCCAGACTGTACAATGAGCAGTTCTTC.